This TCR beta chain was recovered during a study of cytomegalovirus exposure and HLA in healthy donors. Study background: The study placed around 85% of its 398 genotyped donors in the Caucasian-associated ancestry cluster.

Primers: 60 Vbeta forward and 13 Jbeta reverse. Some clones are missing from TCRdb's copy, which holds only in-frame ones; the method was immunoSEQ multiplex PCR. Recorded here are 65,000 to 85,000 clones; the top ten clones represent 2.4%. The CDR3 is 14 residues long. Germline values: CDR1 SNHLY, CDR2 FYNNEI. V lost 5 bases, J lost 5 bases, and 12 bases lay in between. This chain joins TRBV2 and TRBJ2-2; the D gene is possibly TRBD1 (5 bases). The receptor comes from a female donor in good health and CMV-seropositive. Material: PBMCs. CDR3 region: CASSTDRVTGELFF. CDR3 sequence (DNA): TGTGCCAGCAGTACCGACAGAGTAACCGGGGAGCTGTTTTTT.